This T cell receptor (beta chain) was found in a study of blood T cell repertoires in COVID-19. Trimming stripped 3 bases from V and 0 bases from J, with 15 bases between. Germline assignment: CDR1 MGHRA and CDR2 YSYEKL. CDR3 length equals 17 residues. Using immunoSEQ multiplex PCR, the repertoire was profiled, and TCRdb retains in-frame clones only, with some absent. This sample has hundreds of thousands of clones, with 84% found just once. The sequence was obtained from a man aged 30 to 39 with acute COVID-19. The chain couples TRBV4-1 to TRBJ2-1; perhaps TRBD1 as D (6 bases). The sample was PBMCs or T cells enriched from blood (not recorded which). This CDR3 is CASSQLPGTPSYNEQFF. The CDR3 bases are TGCGCCAGCAGCCAGCTTCCGGGGACACCCTCCTACAATGAGCAGTTCTTC.